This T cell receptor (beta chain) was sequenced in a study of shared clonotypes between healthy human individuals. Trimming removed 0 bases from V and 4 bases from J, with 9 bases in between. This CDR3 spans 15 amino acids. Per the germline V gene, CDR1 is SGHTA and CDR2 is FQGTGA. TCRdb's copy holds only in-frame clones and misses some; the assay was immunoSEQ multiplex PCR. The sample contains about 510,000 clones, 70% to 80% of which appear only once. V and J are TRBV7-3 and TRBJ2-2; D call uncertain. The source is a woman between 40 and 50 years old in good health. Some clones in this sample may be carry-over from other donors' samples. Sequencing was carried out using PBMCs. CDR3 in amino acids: CASSLTTGRTGELFF. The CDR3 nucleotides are TGTGCCAGCAGCTTAACGACGGGTCGCACCGGGGAGCTGTTTTTT.